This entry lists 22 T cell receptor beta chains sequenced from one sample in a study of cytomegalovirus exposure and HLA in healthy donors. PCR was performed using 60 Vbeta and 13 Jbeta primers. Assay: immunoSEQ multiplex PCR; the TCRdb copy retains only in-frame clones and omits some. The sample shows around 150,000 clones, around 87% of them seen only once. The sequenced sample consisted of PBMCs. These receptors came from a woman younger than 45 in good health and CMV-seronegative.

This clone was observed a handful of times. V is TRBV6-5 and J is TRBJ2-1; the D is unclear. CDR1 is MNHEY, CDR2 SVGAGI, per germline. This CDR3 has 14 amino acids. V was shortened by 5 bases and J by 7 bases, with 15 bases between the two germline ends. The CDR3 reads CASSLSSMRNEQFF. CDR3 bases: TGTGCCAGCAGTCTCTCATCAATGAGAAATGAGCAGTTCTTC.

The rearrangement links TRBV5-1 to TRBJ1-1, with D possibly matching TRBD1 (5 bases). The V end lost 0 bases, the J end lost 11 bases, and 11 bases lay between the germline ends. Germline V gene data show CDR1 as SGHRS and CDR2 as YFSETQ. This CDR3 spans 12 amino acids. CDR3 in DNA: TGCGCCAGCAGCTTGGGACAGCAAGTGGCTTTCTTT. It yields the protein CASSLGQQVAFF. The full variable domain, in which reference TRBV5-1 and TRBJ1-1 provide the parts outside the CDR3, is KAGVTQTPRYLIKTRGQQVTLSCSPISGHRSVSWYQQTPGQGLQFLFEYFSETQRNKGNFPGRFSGRQFSNSRSEMNVSTLELGDSALYLCASSLGQQVAFFGQGTRLTVV.

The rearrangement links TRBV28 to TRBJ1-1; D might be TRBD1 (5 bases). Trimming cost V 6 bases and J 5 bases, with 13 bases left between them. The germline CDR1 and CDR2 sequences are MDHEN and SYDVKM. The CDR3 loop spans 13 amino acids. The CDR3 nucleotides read TGTGCCAGCAGGCGACAGAGTCCTACTGAAGCTTTCTTT. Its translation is CASRRQSPTEAFF. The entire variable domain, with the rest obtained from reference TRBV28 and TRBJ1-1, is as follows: DVKVTQSSRYLVKRTGEKVFLECVQDMDHENMFWYRQDPGLGLRLIYFSYDVKMKEKGDIPEGYSVSREKKERFSLILESASTNQTSMYLCASRRQSPTEAFFGQGTRLTVV.

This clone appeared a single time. CDR3 coding DNA: TGCGCCAGCAGCCAAGATGCCGGCGGGGGATATAGCAATCAGCCCCAGCATTTT. It is translated as CASSQDAGGGYSNQPQHF. The V gene is TRBV4-3, the J gene TRBJ1-5; D is perhaps TRBD1 (5 bases). The V end lost 0 bases, the J end lost 0 bases, and 15 bases lay between the germline ends. This CDR3 has 18 amino acids. The germline V gene has CDR1 LGHNA and CDR2 YSLEER.

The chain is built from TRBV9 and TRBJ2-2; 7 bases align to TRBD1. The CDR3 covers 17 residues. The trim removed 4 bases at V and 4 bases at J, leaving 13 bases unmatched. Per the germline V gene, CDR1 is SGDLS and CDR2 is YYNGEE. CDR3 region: CASSPRTGVMGTGELFF. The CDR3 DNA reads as TGTGCCAGCAGCCCCAGAACAGGGGTTATGGGCACCGGGGAGCTGTTTTTT.

For the CDR3, the DNA is TGCGCCAGCAGCTCGGCGACGACACGGAACAATGAGCAGTTCTTC. Protein sequence: CASSSATTRNNEQFF. The chain employs TRBV5-1 and TRBJ2-1; D unresolved. Deletions cut 3 bases from V and 5 bases from J, with 15 bases between. The germline CDR1 and CDR2 sequences are SGHRS and YFSETQ. The CDR3 is 15 amino acids.

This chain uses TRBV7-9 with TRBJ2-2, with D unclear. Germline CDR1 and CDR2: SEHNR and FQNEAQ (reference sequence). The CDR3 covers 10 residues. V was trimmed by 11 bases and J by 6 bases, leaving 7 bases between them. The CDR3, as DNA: TGTGCCCCTTTCTCCGGGGAGCTGTTTTTT. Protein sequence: CAPFSGELFF.

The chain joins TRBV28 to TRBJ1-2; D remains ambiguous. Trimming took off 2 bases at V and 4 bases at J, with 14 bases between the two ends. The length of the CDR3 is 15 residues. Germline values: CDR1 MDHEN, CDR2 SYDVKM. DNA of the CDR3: TGTGCCAGCAGTTTACACGGGGAACTGGGCTATGGCTACACCTTC. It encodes CASSLHGELGYGYTF.

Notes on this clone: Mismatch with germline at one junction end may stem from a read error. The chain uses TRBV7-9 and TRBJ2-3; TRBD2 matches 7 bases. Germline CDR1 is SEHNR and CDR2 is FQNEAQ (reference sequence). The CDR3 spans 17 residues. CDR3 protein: CSSSLQWGGGGTDTQYF. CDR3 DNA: TGTTCCAGCAGCCTCCAGTGGGGTGGGGGGGGCACAGATACGCAGTATTTT.

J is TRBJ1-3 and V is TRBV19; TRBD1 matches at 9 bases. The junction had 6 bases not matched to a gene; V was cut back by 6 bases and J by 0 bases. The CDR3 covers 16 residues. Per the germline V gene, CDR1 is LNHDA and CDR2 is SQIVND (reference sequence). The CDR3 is CASSQSTGGSGNTIYF. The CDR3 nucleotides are TGTGCCAGTAGCCAATCGACAGGGGGCTCTGGAAACACCATATATTTT.

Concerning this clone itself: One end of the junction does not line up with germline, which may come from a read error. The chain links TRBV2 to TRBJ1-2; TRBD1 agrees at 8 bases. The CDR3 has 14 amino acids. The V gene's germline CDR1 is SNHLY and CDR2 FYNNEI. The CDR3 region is CASLLGTGFRNSLF. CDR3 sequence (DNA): TGTGCCAGCCTCCTCGGGACAGGTTTTCGGAATTCTCTCTTC.

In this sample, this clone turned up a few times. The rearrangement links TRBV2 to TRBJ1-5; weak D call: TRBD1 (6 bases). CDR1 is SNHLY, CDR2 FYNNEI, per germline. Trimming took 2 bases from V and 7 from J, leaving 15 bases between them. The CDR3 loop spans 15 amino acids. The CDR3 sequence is CASSEYRASGQPQHF. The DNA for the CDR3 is TGTGCCAGCAGTGAATACAGGGCTTCAGGGCAGCCCCAGCATTTT.

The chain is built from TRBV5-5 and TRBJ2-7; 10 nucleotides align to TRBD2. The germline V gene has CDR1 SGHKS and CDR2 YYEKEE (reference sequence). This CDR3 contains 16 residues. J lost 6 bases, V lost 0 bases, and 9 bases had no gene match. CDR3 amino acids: CASSLAPSGGQAEQYF. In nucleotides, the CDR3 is TGTGCCAGCAGCTTGGCCCCTAGCGGGGGCCAGGCCGAGCAGTACTTC.

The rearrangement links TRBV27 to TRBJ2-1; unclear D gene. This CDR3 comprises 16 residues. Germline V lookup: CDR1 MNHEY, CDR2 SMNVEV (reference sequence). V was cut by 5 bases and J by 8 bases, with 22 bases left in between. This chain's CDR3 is CASSPDLSGQIDEQFF. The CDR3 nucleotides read TGTGCCAGCAGTCCCGATCTTTCTGGGCAGATAGATGAGCAGTTCTTC.

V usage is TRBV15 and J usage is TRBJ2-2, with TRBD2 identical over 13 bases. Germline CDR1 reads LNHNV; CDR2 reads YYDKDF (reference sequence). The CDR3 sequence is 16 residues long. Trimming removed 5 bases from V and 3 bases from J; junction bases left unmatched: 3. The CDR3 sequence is CATSLTSGRDTGELFF. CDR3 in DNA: TGTGCCACCAGCCTTACTAGCGGGAGGGACACCGGGGAGCTGTTTTTT.

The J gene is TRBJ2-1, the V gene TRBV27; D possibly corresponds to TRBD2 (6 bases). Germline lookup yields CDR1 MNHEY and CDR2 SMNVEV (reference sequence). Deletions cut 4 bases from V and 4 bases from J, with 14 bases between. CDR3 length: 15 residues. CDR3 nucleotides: TGTGCCAGCAGTTCGCCGGGAGAGGGTTACAATGAGCAGTTCTTC. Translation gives CASSSPGEGYNEQFF.

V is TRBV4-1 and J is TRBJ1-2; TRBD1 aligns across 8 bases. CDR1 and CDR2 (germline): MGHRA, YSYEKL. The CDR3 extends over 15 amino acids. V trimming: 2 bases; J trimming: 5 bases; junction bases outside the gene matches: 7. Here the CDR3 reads CASSQPDRAGYGYTF. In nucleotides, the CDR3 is TGCGCCAGCAGCCAACCGGACAGGGCCGGGTATGGCTACACCTTC.

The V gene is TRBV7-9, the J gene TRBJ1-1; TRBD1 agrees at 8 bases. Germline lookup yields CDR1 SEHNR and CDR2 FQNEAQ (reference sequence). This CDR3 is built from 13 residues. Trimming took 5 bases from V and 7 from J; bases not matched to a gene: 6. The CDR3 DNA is TGTGCCAGCAGCCACGGACAGGGCTATGAAGCTTTCTTT. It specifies CASSHGQGYEAFF.

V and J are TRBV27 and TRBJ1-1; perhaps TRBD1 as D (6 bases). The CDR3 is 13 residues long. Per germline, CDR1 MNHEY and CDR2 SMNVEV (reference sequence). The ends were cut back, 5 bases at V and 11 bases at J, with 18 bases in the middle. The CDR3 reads CASSPRGPLNAFF. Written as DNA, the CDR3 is TGTGCCAGCAGTCCCAGGGGTCCCCTAAACGCTTTCTTT.

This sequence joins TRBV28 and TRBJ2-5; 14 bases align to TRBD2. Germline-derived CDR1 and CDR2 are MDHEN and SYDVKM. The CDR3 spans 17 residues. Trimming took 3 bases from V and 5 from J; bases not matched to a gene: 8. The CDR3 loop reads CASSFLGTSGSFETQYF. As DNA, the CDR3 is TGTGCCAGCAGTTTTCTTGGGACTAGCGGGAGTTTCGAGACCCAGTACTTC.

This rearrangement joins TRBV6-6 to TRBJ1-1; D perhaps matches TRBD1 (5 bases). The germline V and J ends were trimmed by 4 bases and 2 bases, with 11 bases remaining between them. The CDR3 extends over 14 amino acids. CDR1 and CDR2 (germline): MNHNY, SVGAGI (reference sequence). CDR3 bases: TGTGCCAGCAGTTCCCAGGGTCGTAACACTGAAGCTTTCTTT. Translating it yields CASSSQGRNTEAFF.

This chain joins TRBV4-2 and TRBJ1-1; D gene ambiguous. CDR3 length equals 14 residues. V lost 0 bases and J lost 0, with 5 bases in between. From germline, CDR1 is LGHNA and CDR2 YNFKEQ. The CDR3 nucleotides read TGTGCCAGCAGCCAAGATAAATTGAACACTGAAGCTTTCTTT. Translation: CASSQDKLNTEAFF.